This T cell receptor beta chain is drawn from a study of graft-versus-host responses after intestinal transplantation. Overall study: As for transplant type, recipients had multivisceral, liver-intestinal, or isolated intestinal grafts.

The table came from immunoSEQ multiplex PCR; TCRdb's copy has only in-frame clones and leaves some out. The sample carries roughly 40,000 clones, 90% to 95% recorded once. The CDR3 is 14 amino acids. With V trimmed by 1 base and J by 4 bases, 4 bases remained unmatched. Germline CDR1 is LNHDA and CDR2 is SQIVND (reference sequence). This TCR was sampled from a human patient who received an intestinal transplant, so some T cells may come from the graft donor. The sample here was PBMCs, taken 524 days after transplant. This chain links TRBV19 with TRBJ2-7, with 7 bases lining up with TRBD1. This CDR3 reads CASSIGRQGYEQYF. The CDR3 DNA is TGTGCCAGTAGTATAGGAAGACAGGGATACGAGCAGTACTTC.